This T cell receptor (beta chain) stems from a study of blood T cell repertoires in COVID-19 (dated by TCRdb to about 2020). Broadly, across the study: Samples covering the acute and convalescent phases of COVID-19 were provided by collaborators in the United States, Italy and Spain. Deeply sampled blood TCRbeta repertoires from subjects exposed to, actively infected with, or recovered from COVID-19 were included in the dataset. HLA class I and class II types, where available, came from metadata supplied by the sample provider rather than from assay-based typing. A freely available public database, intended as a resource for researchers studying the immune response to SARS-CoV-2, is where the repertoires were released. A de-identified subject ID, COVID-19 status, age in years and sex were almost always included in the sample metadata. Samples were obtained from the ongoing ImmuneRACE study (first 160 participants) and from 1,000 to 1,500 subjects provided by 6 global collaborators. The material from the prospective study consisted of cDNA or gDNA derived from T cells, B-cell-depleted T cells, or PBMCs. Results the study describes overall, beyond this receptor: The quantity of clinical and demographic metadata differed by source and by participant and was supplied without curation.

Collaborating institutions collected whole blood in K2EDTA tubes following their own protocols. Collaborator samples were shipped for TCRbeta analysis as frozen whole blood, isolated PBMCs, or DNA extracted from either sample type. The immunoSEQ Assay, a bias-controlled multiplex PCR, was used to amplify TCRbeta CDR3 regions from genomic DNA. The authors' analysis ran thus. Nucleated cell counts per sample were estimated from amplification of reference gene primers within the assay. To quantify the absolute abundance of each unique TCRbeta CDR3 rearrangement, sequence reads were collapsed and filtered. For each sample, productive Simpson clonality was calculated as the square root of Simpson's diversity index over productive rearrangements. The clones in this table, taken by TCRdb from immuneACCESS, are in-frame only. Not every clone is retained; where verified, under half of the shortfall comes from an unresolved V gene, and the cause of the rest is unknown. V and J calls and clone size are copied from that table; D and trimming were computed from the DNA. This sample gives under 40,000 clones in total; about 85% of them show up just once. Roughly 15% of the sample comes from the top ten.

For this clone: Which antigen it targets is not known. One base away there is no much larger clone; base qualities are not given.

In the germline V gene (reference sequence), CDR1 corresponds to LNHNV and CDR2 to YYDKDF. Spanning cysteine to phenylalanine, the CDR3 consists of 16 amino acids. Only the CDR3 region is kept as DNA, spanning 48 bases read in frame from base 1. The junction shows trimming of 1 base on V and 1 base on J, plus 11 bases between the germline ends. This receptor was identified in a human donor with acute or convalescent COVID-19. The donor label of this sample is uncertain. Sequencing was carried out using peripheral blood. Recombination joined TRBV15 with TRBJ1-5; possibly the D gene is TRBD1, per 5 matching bases. The CDR3: CATSRVGLTSNQPQHF. In nucleotides, the sequence is TGTGCCACCAGCAGAGTGGGGCTGACCAGCAATCAGCCCCAGCATTTT.